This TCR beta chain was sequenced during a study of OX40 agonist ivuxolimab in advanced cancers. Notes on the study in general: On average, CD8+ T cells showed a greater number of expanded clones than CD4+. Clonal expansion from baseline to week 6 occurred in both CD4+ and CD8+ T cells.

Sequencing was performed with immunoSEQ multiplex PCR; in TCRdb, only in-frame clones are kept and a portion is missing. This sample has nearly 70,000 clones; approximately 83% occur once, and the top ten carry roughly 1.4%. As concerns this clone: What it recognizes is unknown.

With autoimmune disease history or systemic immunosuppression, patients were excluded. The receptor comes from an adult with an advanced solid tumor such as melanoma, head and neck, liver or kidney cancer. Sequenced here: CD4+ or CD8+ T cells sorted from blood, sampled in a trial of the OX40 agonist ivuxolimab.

The CDR3 is CASSLGGTWTDTQYF. The CDR3 DNA reads TGTGCCAGCAGCTTAGGGGGGACCTGGACAGATACGCAGTATTTT. The chain joins TRBV11-3 to TRBJ2-3; TRBD1 or TRBD2 may be the D gene (5 bases each). This CDR3 contains 15 residues. CDR1 and CDR2 from the germline V gene are SGHNT and YENEEA. V shed 1 base and J shed 3 bases, with 11 bases lying between them.